This TCR beta chain was captured in a study of EBV T-cell therapy then PD-1 blockade in nasopharyngeal carcinoma. Time point defined: 266 days after commencement of treatment, after nivolumab therapy. The treatment here: AdE1-LMPpoly-expanded autologous EBV-specific T-cell therapy followed by anti-PD-1 nivolumab. This table comes from immunoSEQ multiplex PCR, and its TCRdb copy is limited to in-frame clones, with some not included. This sample has 20,000 to 25,000 clones; 80% to 90% occur once, and the top ten carry roughly a third. Concerning this clone: The antigen is undetermined.

The TCR originated in a man aged 35 to 55 with nasopharyngeal carcinoma. The sequences come from CD8+ T cells from blood, collected at day 266 from a patient whose treatment included autologous EBV-specific T cells and nivolumab.

As DNA, the CDR3 is TGTGCCAGCAGCTCTTACAAGACAGGGAACTACGAGCAGTACTTC. Its translation is CASSSYKTGNYEQYF. This chain uses TRBV7-8 with TRBJ2-7; 7 nucleotides align to TRBD1. Per the germline V gene, CDR1 is SGHVS and CDR2 is FQNEAQ. This CDR3 is 15 amino acids long. V shed 4 bases, J shed 3 bases, and the junction held 9 bases outside the gene matches.